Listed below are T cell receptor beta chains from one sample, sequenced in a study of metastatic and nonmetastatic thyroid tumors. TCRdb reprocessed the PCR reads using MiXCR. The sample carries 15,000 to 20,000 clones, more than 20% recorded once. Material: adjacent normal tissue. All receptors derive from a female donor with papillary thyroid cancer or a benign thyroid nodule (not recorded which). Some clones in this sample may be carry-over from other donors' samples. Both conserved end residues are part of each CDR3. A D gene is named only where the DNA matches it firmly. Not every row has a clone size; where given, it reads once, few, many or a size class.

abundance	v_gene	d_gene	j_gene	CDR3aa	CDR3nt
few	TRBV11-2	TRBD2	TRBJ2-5	CASSLAQGLAPTQYF	TGTGCCAGCAGCTTAGCCCAAGGACTAGCGCCTACCCAGTACTTC
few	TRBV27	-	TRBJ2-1	CASSQLAMSSYNEQFF	TGTGCCAGCAGTCAACTAGCCATGAGCTCCTACAATGAGCAGTTCTTC
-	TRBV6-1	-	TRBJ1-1	CASSLDGRNTEAFF	TGTGCCAGCAGTCTGGACGGCCGGAACACTGAAGCTTTCTTT
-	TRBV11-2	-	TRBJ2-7	CASSRDGYEQYF	TGTGCCAGCAGCCGGGACGGCTACGAGCAGTACTTC
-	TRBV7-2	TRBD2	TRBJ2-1	CASSLGLAGGVEQFF	TGTGCCAGCAGCCTCGGACTAGCGGGAGGCGTTGAGCAGTTCTTC
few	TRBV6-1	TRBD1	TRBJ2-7	CASSWTGYEQYF	TGTGCCAGCAGTTGGACAGGCTACGAGCAGTACTTC
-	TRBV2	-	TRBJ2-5	CASRQGLETQYF	TGTGCCAGCAGACAGGGTCTGGAGACCCAGTACTTC
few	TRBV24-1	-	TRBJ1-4	CASSGGEKLFF	TGTGCCAGCTCGGGAGGGGAAAAACTGTTTTTT
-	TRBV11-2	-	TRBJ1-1	CASRPHTERTEAFF	TGTGCCAGCAGACCACACACAGAGAGGACTGAAGCTTTCTTT
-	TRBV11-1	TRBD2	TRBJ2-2	CASSLLSSGNTGELFF	TGTGCCAGCAGCTTATTGTCTAGCGGGAACACCGGGGAGCTGTTTTTT
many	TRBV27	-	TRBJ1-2	CASSSFGGPYGYTF	TGTGCCAGCAGCTCCTTCGGGGGCCCCTATGGCTACACCTTC
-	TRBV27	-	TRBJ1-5	CASSFLSAPGQPQHF	TGTGCGAGCAGTTTCCTCTCCGCTCCAGGTCAGCCCCAGCATTTT
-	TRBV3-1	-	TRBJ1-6	CASSQDGAGSNSPLHF	TGTGCCAGCAGCCAAGATGGCGCAGGGTCGAATTCACCCCTCCACTTT
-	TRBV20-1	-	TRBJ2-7	CSAQAGGTYEQYF	TGCAGTGCTCAAGCAGGTGGTACCTACGAGCAGTACTTC
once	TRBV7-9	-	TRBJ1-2	CASSLTGTTGYTF	TGTGCCAGCAGCTTAACAGGGACTACGGGCTACACCTTC
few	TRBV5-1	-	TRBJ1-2	CASSYSGTTNYGYTF	TGCGCCAGCAGCTACTCCGGGACCACTAACTATGGCTACACCTTC
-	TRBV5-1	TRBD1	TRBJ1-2	CASSLEWTGVNGYTF	TGCGCCAGCAGCTTGGAATGGACAGGGGTCAATGGCTACACCTTC
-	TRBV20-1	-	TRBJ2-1	CSASGLARTSSSYNEQFF	TGCAGTGCTAGTGGGCTAGCCCGGACATCCAGCTCCTACAATGAGCAGTTCTTC
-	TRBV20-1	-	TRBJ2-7	CSARESPADSYEQYF	TGCAGTGCTAGAGAATCCCCCGCAGACTCCTACGAGCAGTACTTC
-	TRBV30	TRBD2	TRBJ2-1	CAWGRAGEQFF	TGTGCCTGGGGGAGGGCGGGTGAGCAGTTCTTC
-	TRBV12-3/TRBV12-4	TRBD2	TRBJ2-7	CASSLQRGPYEQYF	TGTGCCAGCAGTTTACAGCGGGGCCCCTACGAGCAGTACTTC
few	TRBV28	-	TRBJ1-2	CASSPTQAVGYTF	TGTGCCAGCAGCCCAACGCAGGCGGTTGGCTACACCTTC
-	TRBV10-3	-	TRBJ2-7	CAITRTVGVYEQYF	TGTGCCATCACCAGGACAGTGGGAGTCTACGAGCAGTACTTC
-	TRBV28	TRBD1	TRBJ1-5	CASRSRTGPSQPQHF	TGTGCCAGCAGATCCCGGACAGGTCCTAGTCAGCCCCAGCATTTT
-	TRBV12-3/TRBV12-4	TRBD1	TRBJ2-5	CASSLGQGVEETQYF	TGTGCCAGCAGCCTGGGGCAGGGGGTAGAAGAGACCCAGTACTTC
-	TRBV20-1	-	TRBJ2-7	CSAPSSISGGPPYEQYF	TGCAGTGCTCCCTCTTCTATTTCCGGGGGTCCACCCTACGAGCAGTACTTC
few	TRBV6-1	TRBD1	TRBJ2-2	CASREDRSYTGELFF	TGTGCCAGCAGGGAGGACAGGTCTTACACCGGGGAGCTGTTTTTT
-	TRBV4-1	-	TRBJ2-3	CASSQDWDSTDTQYF	TGCGCCAGCAGCCAAGACTGGGACAGCACAGATACGCAGTATTTT
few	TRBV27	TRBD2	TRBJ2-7	CASSVSGGSKQYF	TGTGCCAGCAGTGTATCGGGAGGCAGCAAGCAGTACTTC
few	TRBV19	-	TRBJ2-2	CASSVGENTGELFF	TGTGCCAGTAGTGTGGGGGAGAACACCGGGGAGCTGTTTTTT
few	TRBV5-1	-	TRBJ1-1	CASSLGGGQLTEAFF	TGCGCCAGCAGCTTGGGGGGAGGACAGTTAACCGAAGCTTTCTTT
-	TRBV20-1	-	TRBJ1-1	CSAQDVELNTEAFF	TGCAGTGCCCAAGATGTGGAATTAAACACTGAAGCTTTCTTT
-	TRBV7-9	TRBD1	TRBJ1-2	CASSGGDSFYGYTF	TGTGCCAGCAGCGGGGGGGACAGCTTCTATGGCTACACCTTC
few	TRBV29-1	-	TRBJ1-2	CSVLHASNYGYTF	TGCAGCGTTCTCCATGCCTCTAACTATGGCTACACCTTC
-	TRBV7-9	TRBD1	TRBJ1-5	CASGTGGQPQHF	TGTGCCAGCGGTACAGGGGGTCAGCCCCAGCATTTT
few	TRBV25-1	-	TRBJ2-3	CASSQGGYRDTQYF	TGTGCCAGCAGTCAGGGGGGGTACAGAGATACGCAGTATTTT